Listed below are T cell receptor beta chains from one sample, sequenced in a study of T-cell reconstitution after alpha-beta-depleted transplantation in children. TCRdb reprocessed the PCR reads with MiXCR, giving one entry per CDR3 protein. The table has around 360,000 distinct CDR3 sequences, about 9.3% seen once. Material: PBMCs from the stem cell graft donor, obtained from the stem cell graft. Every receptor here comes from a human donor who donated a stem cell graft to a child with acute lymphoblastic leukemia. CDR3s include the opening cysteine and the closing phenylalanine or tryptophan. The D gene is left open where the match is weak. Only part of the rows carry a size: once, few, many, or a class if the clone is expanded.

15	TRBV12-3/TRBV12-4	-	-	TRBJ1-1	CASSSPTAFNTEAFF	TGTGCCAGCAGTTCTCCGACAGCGTTCAACACTGAAGCTTTCTTT
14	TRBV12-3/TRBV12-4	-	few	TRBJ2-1	CASKVRRGYNEQFF	TGTGCCAGCAAGGTACGGAGGGGGTACAATGAGCAGTTCTTC
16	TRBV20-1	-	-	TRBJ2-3	CSARASRESRTDTQYF	TGCAGTGCTAGAGCGTCGAGGGAGTCAAGGACAGATACGCAGTATTTT
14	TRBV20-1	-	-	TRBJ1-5	CSAQRGASNQPQHF	TGCAGTGCACAGCGGGGGGCGAGCAATCAGCCCCAGCATTTT
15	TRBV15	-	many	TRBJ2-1	CATSITAGLLNEQFF	TGTGCCACCAGCATAACAGCGGGTTTACTGAATGAGCAGTTCTTC
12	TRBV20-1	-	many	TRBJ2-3	CSAIGGTDTQYF	TGCAGTGCTATAGGTGGCACAGATACGCAGTATTTT
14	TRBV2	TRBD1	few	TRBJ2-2	CASMGTGNTGELFF	TGTGCCAGCATGGGGACAGGGAACACCGGGGAGCTGTTTTTT
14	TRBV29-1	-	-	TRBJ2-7	CSVVIRGRFYEQYF	TGCAGCGTTGTAATCCGGGGTCGATTCTACGAGCAGTACTTC
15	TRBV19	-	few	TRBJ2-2	CASRRGFENTGELFF	TGTGCCAGTAGAAGGGGGTTTGAGAACACCGGGGAGCTGTTTTTT
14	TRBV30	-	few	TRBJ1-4	CAWSRGSNNEKLFF	TGTGCCTGGAGCCGGGGCAGTAATAATGAAAAACTGTTTTTT
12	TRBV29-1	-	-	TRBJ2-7	CSGWDVTYEQYF	TGCAGCGGATGGGACGTTACCTACGAGCAGTACTTC
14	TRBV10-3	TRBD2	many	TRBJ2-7	CATIAGIGDYEQYF	TGTGCCACGATAGCGGGGATAGGGGACTACGAGCAGTACTTC
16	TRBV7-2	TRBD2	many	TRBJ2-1	CASSPLAGGFYNEQFF	TGTGCCAGCAGCCCACTAGCGGGAGGTTTTTACAATGAGCAGTTCTTC
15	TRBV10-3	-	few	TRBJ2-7	CAISESDFLSYEQYF	TGTGCCATCAGTGAGTCGGACTTCCTCTCCTACGAGCAGTACTTC
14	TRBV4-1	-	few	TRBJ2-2	CASSRSGGTGELFF	TGCGCCAGCAGCCGGTCCGGGGGCACCGGGGAGCTGTTTTTT
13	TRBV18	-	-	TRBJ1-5	CASSPKSNQPQHF	TGTGCCAGCTCACCAAAGAGCAATCAGCCCCAGCATTTT
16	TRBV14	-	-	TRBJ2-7	CASSQDGQSPSYEQYF	TGTGCCAGCAGCCAAGATGGACAGTCACCATCCTACGAGCAGTACTTC
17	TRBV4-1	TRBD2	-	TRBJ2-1	CASSQVFLAETYNEQFF	TGCGCCAGCAGCCAAGTCTTCCTAGCGGAGACCTACAATGAGCAGTTCTTC
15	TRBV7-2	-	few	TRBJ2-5	CASSLFQGQQETQYF	TGTGCCAGCAGCTTATTTCAGGGTCAACAAGAGACCCAGTACTTC
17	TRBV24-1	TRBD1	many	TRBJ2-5	CATSDSKMTGERETQYF	TGTGCCACCAGTGATTCGAAAATGACAGGGGAGAGAGAGACCCAGTACTTC
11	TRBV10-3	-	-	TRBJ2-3	CASLDVDTQYF	TGTGCCAGCCTGGACGTAGATACGCAGTATTTT
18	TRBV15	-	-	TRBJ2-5	CATSRDIGGRTYQETQYF	TGTGCCACCAGCAGAGATATCGGGGGGCGAACATACCAAGAGACCCAGTACTTC
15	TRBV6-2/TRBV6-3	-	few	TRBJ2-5	CASSSAQRTVETQYF	TGTGCCAGCAGCTCGGCCCAAAGAACCGTGGAGACCCAGTACTTC
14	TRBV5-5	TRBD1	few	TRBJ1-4	CASSWTGANEKLFF	TGTGCCAGCAGCTGGACAGGGGCTAATGAAAAACTGTTTTTT
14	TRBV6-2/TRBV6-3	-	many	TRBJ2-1	CASARPRIYNEQFF	TGTGCCAGCGCACGCCCTCGGATCTACAATGAGCAGTTCTTC
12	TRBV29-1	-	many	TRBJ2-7	CSVEDRGYEQYF	TGCAGCGTTGAAGACAGGGGCTACGAGCAGTACTTC
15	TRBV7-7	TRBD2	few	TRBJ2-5	CASSFVLAGEETQYF	TGTGCTAGCAGCTTCGTCCTAGCGGGGGAAGAGACCCAGTACTTC
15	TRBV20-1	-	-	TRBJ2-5	CSASVGHTIGETQYF	TGCAGTGCTAGTGTGGGTCACACCATTGGAGAGACCCAGTACTTC
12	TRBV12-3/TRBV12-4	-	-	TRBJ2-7	CASRTADYEQYF	TGTGCCAGCAGGACAGCAGACTACGAGCAGTACTTC
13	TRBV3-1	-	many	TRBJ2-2	CASSQSSTGELFF	TGTGCCAGCAGCCAATCTAGCACCGGGGAGCTGTTTTTT
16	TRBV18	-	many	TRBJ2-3	CASSLPRTTRTDTQYF	TGTGCCAGCTCACTTCCCCGGACTACACGCACAGATACGCAGTATTTT
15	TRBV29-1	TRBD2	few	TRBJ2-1	CSVGASGRAYNEQFF	TGCAGCGTTGGGGCTAGCGGGAGGGCCTACAATGAGCAGTTCTTC
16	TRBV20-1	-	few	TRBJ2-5	CSARDWGKGDPETQYF	TGCAGTGCTAGAGATTGGGGTAAAGGGGATCCAGAGACCCAGTACTTC
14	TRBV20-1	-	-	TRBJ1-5	CSASRSGGNQPQHF	TGCAGTGCTAGCCGGTCCGGGGGGAATCAGCCCCAGCATTTT
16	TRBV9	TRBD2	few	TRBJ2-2	CASSVAAVSGTGELFF	TGTGCCAGCAGCGTAGCCGCCGTTAGCGGGACCGGGGAGCTGTTTTTT
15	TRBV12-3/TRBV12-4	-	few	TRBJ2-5	CASSFATGWVKTQYF	TGTGCCAGCAGTTTCGCGACGGGATGGGTGAAGACCCAGTACTTC
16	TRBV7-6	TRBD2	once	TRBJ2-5	CASSPRLAARQETQYF	TGTGCCAGCAGCCCCAGACTAGCGGCTCGACAAGAGACCCAGTACTTC
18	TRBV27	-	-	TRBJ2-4	CATKRGSKGLLAKNIQYF	TGTGCCACCAAGAGGGGCAGCAAAGGTTTACTAGCCAAAAACATTCAGTACTTC
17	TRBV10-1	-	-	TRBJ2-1	CASSEQGSGSSGNEQFF	TGCGCCAGCAGTGAGCAAGGGAGCGGCTCCTCGGGGAATGAGCAGTTCTTC
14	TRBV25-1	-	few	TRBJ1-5	CASSEEYSNQPQHF	TGTGCCAGCAGTGAAGAATATAGCAATCAGCCCCAGCATTTT
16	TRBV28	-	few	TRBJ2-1	CASISGPERVYNEQFF	TGTGCCAGCATAAGCGGGCCCGAGAGGGTTTACAATGAGCAGTTCTTC
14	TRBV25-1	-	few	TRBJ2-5	CASSDRATQETQYF	TGTGCCAGCAGTGACCGGGCAACCCAAGAGACCCAGTACTTC
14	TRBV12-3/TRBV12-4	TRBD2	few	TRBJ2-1	CASSLGGGWNEQFF	TGTGCCAGCAGTTTAGGCGGGGGGTGGAATGAGCAGTTCTTC
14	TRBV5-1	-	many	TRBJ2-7	CASSLGSGNYEQYF	TGCGCCAGCAGCTTGGGGTCCGGAAACTACGAGCAGTACTTC
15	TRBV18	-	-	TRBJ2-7	CASSLSISELYEQYF	TGTGCCAGCTCACTTTCGATCTCGGAACTCTACGAGCAGTACTTC